These 18 T cell receptor beta chains were all obtained from the same sample, sequenced in a study of cytomegalovirus exposure and HLA in healthy donors. Some clones are missing from TCRdb's copy, which holds only in-frame ones; the method was immunoSEQ multiplex PCR. The repertoire holds 45,000 to 65,000 clones, over 85% seen once, with 7.5% to 9.5% in the top ten. Sample: PBMCs. These receptors all come from a young woman in good health and CMV-seropositive.

CDR3 in DNA: TGTGCCAGCAGTGAACTATACGGGAATTCACCCCTCCACTTT. Encoded protein: CASSELYGNSPLHF. The chain joins TRBV6-5 to TRBJ1-6; unclear D gene. In germline, CDR1 is MNHEY, CDR2 SVGAGI. Trimming pared 5 bases from V and 7 bases from J, leaving 12 bases between. The CDR3 is 14 residues long.

The chain uses TRBV9 and TRBJ1-3; D unclear. Germline V gives CDR1 SGDLS, CDR2 YYNGEE. The ends were cut back, 0 bases at V and 0 bases at J, with 7 bases in the middle. The CDR3 has 15 residues. CDR3 protein: CASSVVGSSGNTIYF. The CDR3 DNA reads TGTGCCAGCAGCGTAGTAGGGAGCTCTGGAAACACCATATATTTT.

The chain joins TRBV2 to TRBJ1-5, with D uncertain. Trimming removed 0 bases at V and 5 bases at J, with 11 bases between. The germline CDR1 and CDR2 sequences are SNHLY and FYNNEI. The CDR3 runs 15 residues. In nucleotides, the CDR3 is TGTGCCAGCAGTGAAGCGTTCAGTGTTCATCAGCCCCAGCATTTT. Protein product: CASSEAFSVHQPQHF. The full variable domain, its missing parts supplied by reference TRBV2 and TRBJ1-5, is EPEVTQTPSHQVTQMGQEVILRCVPISNHLYFYWYRQILGQKVEFLVSFYNNEISEKSEIFDDQFSVERPDGSNFTLKIRSTKLEDSAMYFCASSEAFSVHQPQHFGDGTRLSIL.

This clone has only one observation. The chain carries TRBV15 and TRBJ2-7; D may be TRBD1 (5 bases). Trimming removed 0 bases at V and 2 bases at J, with 14 bases between. The germline V gene encodes CDR1 LNHNV and CDR2 YYDKDF (reference sequence). The CDR3 loop spans 16 amino acids. CDR3 bases: TGTGCCACCAGCAGAGATAATAGTGCCAGGGCCTACGAGCAGTACTTC. Protein sequence: CATSRDNSARAYEQYF.

V is TRBV6-6 and J is TRBJ1-5, with a possible D match to TRBD1 (6 bases). Germline assignment: CDR1 MNHNY and CDR2 SVGAGI (reference sequence). The CDR3 runs to 14 residues. The V and J ends lost 4 bases and 3 bases respectively, with 10 bases between them. The CDR3 bases are TGTGCCAGCAGTTCCGGGACAAACAATCAGCCCCAGCATTTT. Protein: CASSSGTNNQPQHF.

The V gene is TRBV7-2, the J gene TRBJ2-5; TRBD2 matches 11 bases. CDR1 SGHTA and CDR2 FQGNSA come from the germline V gene. Trimming at V came to 1 base and at J to 11 bases, leaving 9 bases not matched to a gene. This CDR3 spans 15 amino acids. CDR3 DNA sequence: TGTGCCAGCAGCTTAGACGTAGCGGGGGGGCGGGAGCAGTACTTC. Its protein product is CASSLDVAGGREQYF. The full variable domain, its missing parts supplied by reference TRBV7-2 and TRBJ2-5, is GAGVSQSPSNKVTEKGKDVELRCDPISGHTALYWYRQSLGQGLEFLIYFQGNSAPDKSGLPSDRFSAERTGGSVSTLTIQRTQQEDSAVYLCASSLDVAGGREQYFGPGTRLLVL.

This clone was found a few times. V usage is TRBV4-3 and J usage is TRBJ1-6; the D gene is possibly TRBD1 (5 bases). The CDR3 consists of 16 residues. Germline V gene sequence: CDR1 LGHNA, CDR2 YSLEER. Between the trimmed V and J ends, which lost 0 bases and 7 bases, there was a span of 13 bases. Written as DNA, the CDR3 is TGCGCCAGCAGCCAAGATCGGGGGTTAGTCAATTCACCCCTCCACTTT. It specifies CASSQDRGLVNSPLHF.

The rearrangement uses TRBV6-1 and TRBJ1-4; D might be TRBD1 (6 bases). With 2 bases removed from V and 8 bases from J, the gap between germline ends came to 12 bases. The germline V gene encodes CDR1 MNHNS and CDR2 SASEGT. The CDR3 sequence is 14 residues long. CDR3 nucleotide sequence: TGTGCCAGCAGTGAAAGCAGGGGCCAGGAAAAACTGTTTTTT. Translated: CASSESRGQEKLFF.

This clone was seen a single time. The V gene is TRBV9, the J gene TRBJ2-3; 7 nucleotides line up with TRBD2. With 1 base clipped from V and 2 bases from J, the junction kept 7 bases outside the gene matches. In germline, CDR1 is SGDLS, CDR2 YYNGEE. The CDR3 length is 16 residues. CDR3 DNA: TGTGCCAGCAGCGTACCAGGCGGGGGTCACACAGATACGCAGTATTTT. Translated: CASSVPGGGHTDTQYF.

V usage is TRBV6-5 and J usage is TRBJ2-2; 10 nucleotides align to TRBD1. Germline CDR1 is MNHEY and CDR2 is SVGAGI. With 6 bases clipped from V and 5 bases from J, the junction kept 3 bases outside the gene matches. The CDR3 contains 14 residues. The chain's CDR3 is CASRRTGGTGELFF. The CDR3 DNA reads TGTGCCAGCAGGAGGACAGGGGGAACCGGGGAGCTGTTTTTT.

The chain employs TRBV6-1 and TRBJ1-1, with D tentatively TRBD1 (5 bases). The CDR3 length is 13 residues. Trimming shortened V by 6 bases and J by 2 bases, and 10 bases separated the two germline ends. Germline CDR1 is MNHNS and CDR2 is SASEGT. The CDR3 spells CASRPTGNTEAFF. The CDR3 DNA follows: TGTGCCAGCAGGCCCACAGGTAACACTGAAGCTTTCTTT.

The J gene is TRBJ2-7, the V gene TRBV29-1; TRBD2 matches 10 bases. The germline V gene encodes CDR1 SQVTM and CDR2 ANQGSEA. This CDR3 comprises 15 residues. The V segment lost 0 bases and the J segment 3 bases; nucleotides outside the gene matches: 5. The DNA of the CDR3 is TGCAGCGTTGAAGATTCTAGCGGGGGAAACTACGAGCAGTACTTC. Translating it yields CSVEDSSGGNYEQYF.

The chain uses TRBV4-2 and TRBJ2-5, with 8 bases aligning to TRBD2. CDR1 is LGHNA and CDR2 is YNFKEQ in the germline V gene. Germline trimming cut 3 bases from V and 1 base from J; bases unmatched to any gene: 4. The CDR3 contains 15 residues. CDR3 region: CASSQTSEIQETQYF. CDR3 DNA: TGTGCCAGCAGCCAGACTAGCGAGATCCAAGAGACCCAGTACTTC.

CDR3 sequence reads: CSVDSAQGPQHF. In nucleotides, the CDR3 is TGCAGCGTTGACTCGGCACAGGGACCCCAGCATTTT. J is TRBJ1-5 and V is TRBV29-1; possible D gene TRBD1, 6 bases. V lost 3 bases and J 10 bases, leaving 13 bases between the germline ends. The CDR3 loop spans 12 amino acids. Germline CDR1 SQVTM, CDR2 ANQGSEA.

The CDR3 DNA is TGTGCCTGCCCTCGGAGTGGCGGTCAGCCCCAGCATTTT. Protein product: CACPRSGGQPQHF. This chain connects TRBV30 to TRBJ1-5; no firm D call. The CDR3 runs to 13 residues. V was clipped by 6 bases and J by 6 bases, with 15 bases between them. The germline V gene encodes CDR1 GTSNPN and CDR2 SVGIG (reference sequence).

This chain connects TRBV13 to TRBJ2-3, with TRBD2 identical over 9 bases. Trimming removed 0 bases from V and 2 bases from J; junction bases left unmatched: 3. The CDR3 length is 16 residues. CDR1 is PRHDT and CDR2 is FYEKMQ in the germline V gene (reference sequence). This CDR3 reads CASSLGTSGNTDTQYF. CDR3 bases: TGTGCCAGCAGCTTAGGGACTAGCGGAAACACAGATACGCAGTATTTT.

The gene calls are TRBV5-1 and TRBJ1-1, with 9 bases matching TRBD1. Unmatched junction bases numbered 7, after V lost 4 bases and J lost 3 bases. Per germline, CDR1 SGHRS and CDR2 YFSETQ. The CDR3 length is 15 residues. For the CDR3, the DNA is TGCGCCAGCAGCGCGGAGGGACAGGGTGACACTGAAGCTTTCTTT. This sequence encodes CASSAEGQGDTEAFF.

The genes are TRBV27 and TRBJ1-6, with a tentative D call TRBD1 (6 bases). CDR3 length equals 16 residues. Germline values: CDR1 MNHEY, CDR2 SMNVEV (reference sequence). Trimming removed 7 bases at V and 7 bases at J, with 20 bases between. The CDR3 coding sequence is TGTGCCAGCAAGCCCCTCTTAGGGGGTGGGAATTCACCCCTCCACTTT. This encodes CASKPLLGGGNSPLHF.